This T cell receptor beta chain was sequenced in a study of identifying expanded T cells in peripheral blood. The assay was immunoSEQ multiplex PCR, and TCRdb's table has in-frame clones only and misses some. Counted here are about 100,000 clones, about 90% occurring once; the ten biggest clones make up about 5.5%. Collection occurred without any documented infections or immune events in donors. From germline, CDR1 is SGHTS and CDR2 YDEGEE. CDR3 length equals 14 residues. V was shortened by 5 bases and J by 4 bases, with 15 bases between the two germline ends. The V and J genes are TRBV5-8 and TRBJ1-1; D may be TRBD1 (6 bases). Material: blood. The TCR was taken from a person between 18 and 70 years old in good health. This CDR3 reads CASRTDRSSTEAFF. CDR3 DNA sequence: TGTGCCAGCAGGACTGACAGGTCCAGCACTGAAGCTTTCTTT.